Presented here are 23 T cell receptor beta chains from one specimen sequenced in a study of T cell responses to AZD1222 COVID-19 vaccine. TCRdb's copy holds only in-frame clones and misses some; the assay was immunoSEQ multiplex PCR. The sample records 180,000 or so clones, 80% to 95% being singletons. Here the sequenced sample was peripheral blood, taken 28 days after the second AZD1222 dose. Receptors were obtained from an adult who received the AZD1222 COVID-19 vaccine.

In its sample, this clone was seen once. The chain employs TRBV7-4 and TRBJ2-1; D may be TRBD1 (6 bases). Germline V gene lookup returns CDR1 SGHVT and CDR2 SQSDAQ. CDR3 size: 18 residues. Trimming shortened V by 3 bases and J by 0 bases, and 18 bases separated the two germline ends. CDR3 amino acids: CASSFNPPGDPSYNEQFF. CDR3 nucleotide sequence: TGTGCCAGCAGCTTTAACCCCCCAGGGGACCCCTCCTACAATGAGCAGTTCTTC.

The CDR3 spells CASTIDREAEAFF. The CDR3 coding sequence is TGTGCCAGCACGATAGACAGAGAGGCTGAAGCTTTCTTT. The chain employs TRBV6-5 and TRBJ1-1; D possibly corresponds to TRBD1 (5 bases). Germline-derived CDR1 and CDR2 are MNHEY and SVGAGI. CDR3 length: 13 residues. Trimming took off 7 bases at V and 6 bases at J, with 15 bases between the two ends.

The J gene is TRBJ2-7, the V gene TRBV5-1, with D possibly TRBD2 on 6 matching bases. The CDR3 consists of 14 residues. Trimming shortened V by 2 bases and J by 3 bases, and 12 bases separated the two germline ends. CDR1 and CDR2 from the germline V gene are SGHRS and YFSETQ. The CDR3 loop reads CASSFYMRGYEQYF. The CDR3 DNA sequence: TGCGCCAGCAGCTTCTACATGCGGGGCTACGAGCAGTACTTC.

This clone was counted only a few times. The chain combines TRBV5-1 with TRBJ2-7; 13 bases align to TRBD2. The CDR3 is made up of 14 amino acids. Germline V gene data show CDR1 as SGHRS and CDR2 as YFSETQ. The ends lost 5 bases at V and 6 bases at J; junction bases unmatched: 5. In DNA form, the CDR3 reads TGCGCCAGCAGACCCGGGACTAGCGGGATCGAGCAGTACTTC. It codes for CASRPGTSGIEQYF. The full variable domain, with the rest looked up from reference TRBV5-1 and TRBJ2-7, is KAGVTQTPRYLIKTRGQQVTLSCSPISGHRSVSWYQQTPGQGLQFLFEYFSETQRNKGNFPGRFSGRQFSNSRSEMNVSTLELGDSALYLCASRPGTSGIEQYFGPGTRLTVT.

This rearrangement joins TRBV5-6 to TRBJ2-1, with D unclear. The germline V and J ends were trimmed by 3 bases and 2 bases, with 24 bases remaining between them. Germline V gives CDR1 SGHDT, CDR2 YYEEEE. The CDR3 contains 19 residues. CDR3 DNA sequence: TGTGCCAGCAGCTCCACCCGGTATAGCTTCCGGCAGGCCTACAATGAGCAGTTCTTC. Protein product: CASSSTRYSFRQAYNEQFF.

The V and J genes are TRBV4-3 and TRBJ1-1; D is ambiguous. The V gene lost 2 bases and the J gene lost 5 bases, with 12 bases spanning the gap. CDR3 length equals 14 residues. The germline gives CDR1 LGHNA, CDR2 YSLEER. The CDR3 here is CASSQTSGTTEAFF. For the CDR3, the DNA is TGCGCCAGCAGCCAAACCTCAGGAACGACTGAAGCTTTCTTT.

The J gene is TRBJ1-6, the V gene TRBV6-5; 9 bases agree with TRBD1. With V trimmed by 5 bases and J by 6 bases, 5 bases remained unmatched. This CDR3 is built from 15 residues. The germline gives CDR1 MNHEY, CDR2 SVGAGI. CDR3 sequence: CASSRQGELNSPLHF. The CDR3 DNA sequence: TGTGCCAGCAGTAGACAGGGGGAACTTAATTCACCCCTCCACTTT.

J is TRBJ1-1 and V is TRBV2; 10 positions agree with TRBD1. This CDR3 spans 13 amino acids. The trim removed 6 bases at V and 5 bases at J, leaving 3 bases unmatched. In germline, CDR1 is SNHLY, CDR2 FYNNEI. In DNA, the CDR3 is TGTGCCAGCAGAAGGACAGGGGGGACTGAAGCTTTCTTT. Amino acid sequence: CASRRTGGTEAFF. The entire variable domain, with the rest obtained from reference TRBV2 and TRBJ1-1, is as follows: EPEVTQTPSHQVTQMGQEVILRCVPISNHLYFYWYRQILGQKVEFLVSFYNNEISEKSEIFDDQFSVERPDGSNFTLKIRSTKLEDSAMYFCASRRTGGTEAFFGQGTRLTVV.

This chain links TRBV7-2 with TRBJ2-4; TRBD1 is a possible D gene (6 bases). The CDR3 is made up of 16 amino acids. The germline V and J ends were trimmed by 5 bases and 3 bases, with 17 bases remaining between them. CDR1 SGHTA and CDR2 FQGNSA come from the germline V gene. The CDR3 DNA follows: TGTGCCAGCAGCCCAGATGGGGGCGGACTCAAAAACATTCAGTACTTC. It translates to CASSPDGGGLKNIQYF.

A remark on this clone: The sample carries other DNA sequences with the same CDR3. The chain couples TRBV30 to TRBJ2-5; D gene unclear. Germline values: CDR1 GTSNPN, CDR2 SVGIG (reference sequence). Trimming removed 0 bases from V and 5 bases from J, with 4 bases in between. The CDR3 has 11 amino acids. In DNA form, the CDR3 reads TGTGCCTGGAGTGTACGGGAGACCCAGTACTTC. It yields the protein CAWSVRETQYF.

This chain joins TRBV27 and TRBJ1-5; D remains unclear. Germline CDR1 and CDR2: MNHEY and SMNVEV (reference sequence). Trimming removed 2 bases from V and 0 bases from J, with 8 bases in between. The CDR3 covers 15 residues. CDR3 DNA: TGTGCCAGCAGTTTAAACAGAGATAGCAATCAGCCCCAGCATTTT. Its translation is CASSLNRDSNQPQHF.

The rearrangement uses TRBV6-5 and TRBJ1-2, with 7 positions matching TRBD1. The germline gives CDR1 MNHEY, CDR2 SVGAGI. The CDR3 covers 13 residues. V lost 5 bases, J lost 2 bases, and 2 bases stayed unmatched. The CDR3 is CASSMDRNYGYTF. CDR3 DNA: TGTGCCAGCAGTATGGACAGGAACTATGGCTACACCTTC.

The chain has TRBV6-1 and TRBJ1-2; D is undetermined. The CDR3 contains 13 residues. V lost 2 bases, J lost 7 bases, and 11 bases lay in between. Germline CDR1 reads MNHNS; CDR2 reads SASEGT. CDR3 protein: CASSESRASGYTF. The CDR3 coding sequence is TGTGCCAGCAGTGAATCTCGGGCTTCTGGCTACACCTTC.

The gene calls are TRBV19 and TRBJ1-5; D gene unclear. Deletions cut 1 base from V and 3 bases from J, with 10 bases between. Germline V gene data show CDR1 as LNHDA and CDR2 as SQIVND (reference sequence). The CDR3 loop spans 15 amino acids. CDR3 bases: TGTGCCAGTAGTATAGGGTCCCGGGACAATCAGCCCCAGCATTTT. Protein product: CASSIGSRDNQPQHF.

The table lists this clone with a count of one. The chain is built from TRBV29-1 and TRBJ2-7; D gene ambiguous. V was clipped by 7 bases and J by 2 bases, with 12 bases between them. CDR3 length: 12 amino acids. From germline, CDR1 is SQVTM and CDR2 ANQGSEA. This CDR3 is CSGMKSPYEQYF. The CDR3 nucleotides read TGCAGCGGGATGAAGTCTCCCTACGAGCAGTACTTC.

This chain uses TRBV18 with TRBJ2-7; D perhaps matches TRBD1 (5 bases). V was trimmed by 6 bases and J by 3 bases, leaving 18 bases between them. The CDR3 loop spans 15 amino acids. Germline assignment: CDR1 KGHSH and CDR2 LQKENI. In DNA, the CDR3 is TGTGCCAGCTCTCCAACCCAACAGGATCTCTACGAGCAGTACTTC. Translated: CASSPTQQDLYEQYF.

This clone was counted a single time. The rearrangement uses TRBV6-2 or TRBV6-3 and TRBJ2-7; 9 positions match TRBD2. There are 15 residues in the CDR3. The trim removed 4 bases at V and 0 bases at J, leaving 4 bases unmatched. Germline V gene lookup returns CDR1 MNHEY and CDR2 SVGEGT. DNA of the CDR3: TGTGCCAGCAGTTCCCATAGCGGGGGCTCCTACGAGCAGTACTTC. Translating it yields CASSSHSGGSYEQYF.

This clone was detected many times. V and J are TRBV29-1 and TRBJ1-1; weak D call: TRBD1 (6 bases). V was clipped by 6 bases and J by 1 base, with 9 bases between them. The germline V gene encodes CDR1 SQVTM and CDR2 ANQGSEA. This CDR3 is built from 12 residues. The CDR3 DNA reads TGCAGCGTGGGGGCAGCGAACACTGAAGCTTTCTTT. Translated: CSVGAANTEAFF.

This clone has only one observation. The chain has TRBV11-2 and TRBJ1-2, with D maybe TRBD1 (6 bases). This CDR3 spans 13 amino acids. Germline lookup yields CDR1 SGHAT and CDR2 FQNNGV. The V end was cut by 1 base, the J end by 4 bases, with 7 bases between. The CDR3 reads CASSLGGAYGYTF. The CDR3 coding sequence is TGTGCCAGCAGCTTAGGGGGGGCCTATGGCTACACCTTC.

The V call is TRBV6-1, the J call TRBJ2-5, with 7 bases aligning to TRBD1. The CDR3 loop spans 15 amino acids. Germline V lookup: CDR1 MNHNS, CDR2 SASEGT. The V gene end was trimmed by 6 bases and the J gene end by 5 bases; junction bases not matched to a gene: 12. Here the CDR3 DNA reads TGTGCCAGCAGGCCCGGGACAGCGGCTCGGGAGACCCAGTACTTC. Amino acids: CASRPGTAARETQYF.

J is TRBJ2-3 and V is TRBV30; D may correspond to TRBD1 or TRBD2 (5 bases each). The CDR3 is made up of 13 amino acids. Germline assignment: CDR1 GTSNPN and CDR2 SVGIG (reference sequence). With 2 bases removed from V and 9 bases from J, the gap between germline ends came to 15 bases. The CDR3 bases are TGTGCCTGGAGTTCACTACCGGGGCCAACGCAGTATTTT. This sequence encodes CAWSSLPGPTQYF.

The genes are TRBV21-1 and TRBJ1-2; no check of the table's D call, TRBD1, against the DNA was made. TRBV21-1 is described as a pseudogene. CDR3 size: 14 residues. CDR3 residues: CASSTRTDPYGYTF. The CDR3 coding sequence is TGTGCCAGCAGCACCCGGACAGATCCTTATGGCTACACCTTC.

The genes are TRBV18 and TRBJ2-1; 11 bases fit TRBD1. CDR3 length: 14 amino acids. V was pared by 3 bases and J by 7 bases, with 2 bases of the junction left unmatched. CDR1 KGHSH and CDR2 LQKENI come from the germline V gene. CDR3 coding DNA: TGTGCCAGCTCACCTGGACAGGGGGCAAATGAGCAGTTCTTC. It encodes CASSPGQGANEQFF.